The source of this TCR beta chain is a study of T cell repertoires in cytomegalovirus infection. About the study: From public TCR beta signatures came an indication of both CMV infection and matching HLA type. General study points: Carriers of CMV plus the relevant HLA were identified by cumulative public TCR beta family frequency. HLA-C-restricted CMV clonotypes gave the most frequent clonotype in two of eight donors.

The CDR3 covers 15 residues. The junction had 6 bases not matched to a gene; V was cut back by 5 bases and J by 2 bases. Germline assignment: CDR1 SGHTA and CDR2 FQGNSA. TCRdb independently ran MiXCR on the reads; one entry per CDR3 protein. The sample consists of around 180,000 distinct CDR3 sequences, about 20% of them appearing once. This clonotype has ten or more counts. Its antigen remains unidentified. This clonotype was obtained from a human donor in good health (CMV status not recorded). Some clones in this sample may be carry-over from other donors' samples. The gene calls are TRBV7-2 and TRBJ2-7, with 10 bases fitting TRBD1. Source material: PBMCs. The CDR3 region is CASSPRQGAPYEQYF. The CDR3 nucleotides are TGTGCCAGCAGCCCTAGACAGGGGGCTCCCTACGAGCAGTACTTC.